This TCR beta chain was obtained from a study of chemoradiotherapy in HPV16-positive cancers. Study-wide context: Candidate HPV-specific T-cell clones and common TCR motifs came from functional assays in a couple of HPV16-positive patients. Points from the study as a whole: Functional assays defining HPV-specific T cells used only a couple of HPV16-positive patients.

Remarks on this clone: As yet, its antigen is unknown.

Per the germline V gene, CDR1 is SGHTA and CDR2 is FQGNSA. Trimming removed 0 bases at V and 3 bases at J, with 8 bases between. CDR3 length: 15 amino acids. Sequenced by immunoSEQ multiplex PCR; TCRdb stores in-frame clones only, minus some. The repertoire consists of 20,000 to 25,000 clones, with about 90% occurring once and the leading ten covering more than 4%. The receptor was isolated from a human donor with HPV-associated anogenital cancer. The chain recombines TRBV7-2 with TRBJ2-2, with D perhaps TRBD2 (5 bases). Source: blood, taken from a patient who underwent chemoradiotherapy. DNA for the CDR3: TGTGCCAGCAGCTTAGCGAGGCGGGACACCGGGGAGCTGTTTTTT. Translation: CASSLARRDTGELFF.